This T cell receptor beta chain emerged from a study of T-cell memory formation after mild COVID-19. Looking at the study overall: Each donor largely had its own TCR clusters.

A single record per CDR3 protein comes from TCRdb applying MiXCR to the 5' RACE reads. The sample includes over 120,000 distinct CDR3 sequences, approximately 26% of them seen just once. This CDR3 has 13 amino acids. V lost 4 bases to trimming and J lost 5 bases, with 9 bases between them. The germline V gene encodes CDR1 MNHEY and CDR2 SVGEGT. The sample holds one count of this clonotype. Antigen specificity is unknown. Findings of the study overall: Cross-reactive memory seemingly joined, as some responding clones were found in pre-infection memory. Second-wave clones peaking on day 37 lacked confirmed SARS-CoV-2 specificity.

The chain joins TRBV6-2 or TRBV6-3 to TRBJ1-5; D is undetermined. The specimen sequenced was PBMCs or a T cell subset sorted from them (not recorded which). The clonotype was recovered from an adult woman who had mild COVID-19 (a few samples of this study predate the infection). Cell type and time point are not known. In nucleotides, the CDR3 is TGTGCCAGCAGTTTTCTTGGGGATCAGCCCCAGCATTTT. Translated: CASSFLGDQPQHF.